The 4 T cell receptor beta chains listed next were all sequenced from one sample in a study of response to subunit inactivated influenza vaccine. TCRdb reprocessed the RT-PCR reads with MiXCR, giving one entry per CDR3 protein. Among 170,000 or so distinct CDR3 sequences, around 11% were seen once, and the ten largest hold under 40%. Sequenced material: CD8+ T cells sorted from PBMCs, taken roughly 24 months after vaccination. These receptors were obtained from a man between 50 and 69 years old who received an inactivated influenza vaccine.

The chain couples TRBV4-3 to TRBJ1-4, with unresolved D. The CDR3 extends over 15 amino acids. Looked up from germline, CDR1 is LGHNA and CDR2 is YSLEER. The V end was cut by 1 base, the J end by 3 bases, with 9 bases between. The CDR3 region is CASSQGWGSNEKLFF. In nucleotides, the CDR3 is TGCGCCAGCAGCCAAGGATGGGGATCTAATGAAAAACTGTTTTTT.

This clonotype has only a few counts. The chain employs TRBV7-8 and TRBJ2-7; 9 nucleotides match TRBD1. The CDR3 length is 14 residues. Germline loops: CDR1 SGHVS, CDR2 FQNEAQ. The V gene end was trimmed by 1 base and the J gene end by 4 bases; junction bases not matched to a gene: 2. The CDR3 spells CASSLGDRVYEQYF. CDR3 in DNA: TGTGCCAGCAGCTTAGGGGACAGGGTTTACGAGCAGTACTTC. The variable domain in full, with the rest retrieved from reference TRBV7-8 and TRBJ2-7, is GAGVSQSPRYKVAKRGQDVALRCDPISGHVSLFWYQQALGQGPEFLTYFQNEAQLDKSGLPSDRFFAERPEGSVSTLKIQRTQQEDSAVYLCASSLGDRVYEQYFGPGTRLTVT.

This clonotype has a count of ten or more. This chain joins TRBV7-2 and TRBJ2-2; the D is unclear. In germline, CDR1 is SGHTA, CDR2 FQGNSA. The V and J ends lost 1 base and 4 bases respectively, with 4 bases between them. The CDR3 sequence is 13 residues long. CDR3 nucleotides: TGTGCCAGCAGCTTAGTCAGCACCGGGGAGCTGTTTTTT. Translation: CASSLVSTGELFF.

The chain carries TRBV20-1 and TRBJ2-7; D remains ambiguous. Germline V gene data show CDR1 as DFQATT and CDR2 as SNEGSKA (reference sequence). V was trimmed by 3 bases and J by 4 bases, leaving 7 bases between them. The length of the CDR3 is 11 residues. DNA of the CDR3: TGCAGTGCTAGCGTTCTATACGAGCAGTACTTC. Protein sequence: CSASVLYEQYF.